This T cell receptor (beta chain) is drawn from a study of blood T cell repertoires in COVID-19. Clones were read by immunoSEQ multiplex PCR, and TCRdb kept only the in-frame ones, dropping some. Here the sample spans 75,000 to 90,000 clones, just under 85% being singletons. Germline values: CDR1 MNHEY, CDR2 SMNVEV (reference sequence). V lost 3 bases, J lost 7 bases, and 14 bases lay in between. The length of the CDR3 is 14 residues. The genes are TRBV27 and TRBJ2-3; D may be TRBD2 (6 bases). The sequenced material came from peripheral blood. The receptor was isolated from an elderly man with active or convalescent COVID-19. The CDR3 protein is CASSLGGVVNTQYF. In nucleotides, the CDR3 is TGTGCCAGCAGTTTGGGCGGGGTGGTGAATACGCAGTATTTT.